This record covers a single T cell receptor (beta chain). No antigen is known for it. Genes and germline are mouse. Read sequence stops 1 residue before the CDR3 end, and the germline J gene provides the missing end. Repertoires were generated with immunoSEQ multiplex PCR, while TCRdb's copy carries only in-frame clones and drops some. Of more than 20,000 clones listed, 72% are singletons. CDR1 and CDR2 from the germline V gene are LGHDT and YNNKQL (reference sequence). V dropped 5 bases and J dropped 3; count of bases not matched to a gene: 3. The CDR3 contains 14 residues. This entry is derived from a study of tissue T cells after allogeneic stem cell transplantation. Study findings and constraints: Motif-based clustering found tissue-specific repertoire signatures shared across patients, though few clones were shared.

The sample consisted of spleen. The chain joins TRBV4 to TRBJ2-5, with 9 bases matching TRBD2. This clonotype originated in a female BALB/c mouse in good health. Strain MHC haplotype: H2-d. CDR3 DNA (partial): TGTGCCAGCAGCCTGACTGGGGGTCAAGACACCCAGTAC. Protein sequence: CASSLTGGQDTQY. The complete CDR3 reads CASSLTGGQDTQYF.